This T cell receptor beta chain was captured in a study of T cells expressing NK-cell markers (dated by TCRdb to 2018 to 2021). Regarding the research as a whole: Three sorted T-cell subsets (CD3+CD56+NKG2C+, CD3+CD56+NKG2C- and CD3+CD56-NKG2C+) from fewer than 10 donors had their TCR beta-chain repertoires profiled. The eight sequenced donors were randomly selected healthy volunteers, three men and five women. Sequencing of the libraries produced 2 x 150 bp reads on Illumina HiSeq 2000/2500, MiSeq or NextSeq. Among the eight sequenced donors, seven were HCMV-seropositive and one was HCMV-seronegative.

Comments on this clonotype: Its antigen is still unknown.

The paper as a whole reports these results and caveats: Whether the expanded NKG2C-expressing T cell clones were specific for HCMV antigens remained unclear. In a handful of donors, the dominant CD3+CD56+NKG2C+ clonotypes were found to rank among the top 10 CD8+ clonotypes and to make up roughly 1.0-7.5% of CD8+ T cells. Those dominant clonotypes were again the most abundant among CD3+CD56-NKG2C+ cells in several donors, at 28.3-60.1%.

Sequences MGHDK (CDR1) and SYGVNS (CDR2) are obtained from the germline V gene. Measured from the cysteine to the phenylalanine, the CDR3 is 14 residues long. The DNA sequence is not available. HCMV-specific IgG was detected in serum with a commercial ELISA kit to determine HCMV serostatus. Ficoll density gradient centrifugation was used to isolate peripheral blood mononuclear cells from blood. Reads for this sample came from an Illumina HiSeq 2000. TCR beta cDNA libraries were made by 5'RACE template switching that added a universal primer site and unique molecular identifiers. cDNA synthesis was primed from the TCR beta constant segment, followed by two successive PCR amplification steps. Per the source publication's procedure: MIGEC was used to demultiplex reads and group reads by UMI, and MiTCR was used to assemble and quantify clonotypes. To remove erroneous sequences, TCR cDNA sequences were retained only when supported by two or more reads. The tcR package was used for downstream repertoire analysis, and clonotypes were matched between fractions using CDR3 nucleotide sequence together with V segment. Antigen specificity was annotated against VDJdb with VDJmatch, allowing one amino acid substitution in CDR3. The reads were reprocessed in TCRdb, with one entry per CDR3 protein sequence and no accompanying DNA. The V and J calls were not made by the authors but by TCRdb's processing. The data table for this sample lists roughly 170,000 distinct CDR3 sequences. The top ten constitute 18% of the sample.

The rearrangement joined TRBV25-1 to TRBJ2-7. The receptor was derived from a woman aged 18 to 69 in good health. Source material: blood T cells: a sorted CD56 or NKG2C T cell subset, CD4+ or CD8+ T cells, or bulk PBMC T cells (not recorded which). CDR3 protein: CASSESGRAYEQYF.